Each of the 32 T cell receptor beta chains below was sequenced from the same sample in a study. TCRdb reprocessed the 5' RACE reads with MiXCR, giving one entry per CDR3 protein. Altogether 34,000 or so distinct CDR3 sequences are present, roughly 27% being singletons, with the ten largest covering about 2.5%. The sorted Tregs were CD4+CD25+CD127-/low cells. Material for sequencing was tumor-infiltrating Tregs sorted from the breast tumor. The receptors shown here come from a female donor with breast cancer.

This clonotype came up a few times. The J gene is TRBJ2-3, the V gene TRBV7-2; D possibly corresponds to TRBD1 (5 bases). Trimming shortened V by 5 bases and J by 0 bases, and 9 bases separated the two germline ends. CDR3 length equals 14 residues. Germline loops: CDR1 SGHTA, CDR2 FQGNSA. CDR3 sequence reads: CASSARASTDTQYF. The CDR3 DNA reads as TGTGCCAGCAGCGCCAGGGCTAGCACAGATACGCAGTATTTT. The whole variable domain, filled in from reference TRBV7-2 and TRBJ2-3, reads GAGVSQSPSNKVTEKGKDVELRCDPISGHTALYWYRQSLGQGLEFLIYFQGNSAPDKSGLPSDRFSAERTGGSVSTLTIQRTQQEDSAVYLCASSARASTDTQYFGPGTRLTVL.

This clonotype was seen repeatedly, ten times or more. The V gene is TRBV5-1, the J gene TRBJ2-7, with TRBD2 as a possible D gene (5 bases). CDR3 length: 13 amino acids. Germline V lookup: CDR1 SGHRS, CDR2 YFSETQ. Trimming took 3 bases from V and 1 from J, leaving 8 bases between them. CDR3 residues: CASSWERSYEQYF. The CDR3 DNA follows: TGCGCCAGCAGCTGGGAGCGGTCCTACGAGCAGTACTTC. Combining the CDR3 with reference TRBV5-1 and TRBJ2-7 gives the whole variable domain KAGVTQTPRYLIKTRGQQVTLSCSPISGHRSVSWYQQTPGQGLQFLFEYFSETQRNKGNFPGRFSGRQFSNSRSEMNVSTLELGDSALYLCASSWERSYEQYFGPGTRLTVT.

This clonotype appeared many times. This chain uses TRBV20-1 with TRBJ1-1, with D perhaps matching TRBD1 (6 bases). Trimming pared 8 bases from V and 5 bases from J, leaving 18 bases between. Germline CDR1 DFQATT, CDR2 SNEGSKA (reference sequence). This CDR3 is built from 13 residues. The CDR3 region is CSSHPQGNTEAFF. The CDR3, as DNA: TGCAGTTCCCACCCACAGGGTAATACTGAAGCTTTCTTT.

Comment on this clonotype: This sequence may be a read error, since a much larger clone differs from it by one base. The chain couples TRBV11-2 to TRBJ2-1, with D possibly matching TRBD1 (5 bases). From germline, CDR1 is SGHAT and CDR2 FQNNGV. This CDR3 is 12 amino acids long. The ends were cut back, 5 bases at V and 10 bases at J, with 12 bases in the middle. The chain's CDR3 is CASSRWTSEQFF. CDR3 DNA: TGTGCCAGCAGCCGCTGGACAAGCGAGCAGTTCTTC.

This clonotype is medium-sized by share. The CDR3 loop reads CASSYSTTLRGTEAFF. The DNA for the CDR3 is TGTGCCAGCAGTTACTCGACGACTCTCAGGGGCACTGAAGCTTTCTTT. This sequence joins TRBV6-5 and TRBJ1-1; possible D gene TRBD1, 6 bases. The germline gives CDR1 MNHEY, CDR2 SVGAGI. V was clipped by 0 bases and J by 4 bases, with 15 bases between them. The CDR3 length is 16 residues.

In its sample, this clonotype was seen many times. This sequence joins TRBV5-1 and TRBJ2-5; D unclear. The CDR3 runs to 11 residues. Trimming shortened V by 2 bases and J by 4 bases, and 3 bases separated the two germline ends. In germline, CDR1 is SGHRS, CDR2 YFSETQ. The CDR3 DNA reads as TGCGCCAGCAGCTTCGGAGAGACCCAGTACTTC. Amino acid sequence: CASSFGETQYF.

This chain connects TRBV7-2 to TRBJ2-7, with D hard to call. Per the germline V gene, CDR1 is SGHTA and CDR2 is FQGNSA. The CDR3 contains 12 residues. Trimming removed 5 bases at V and 2 bases at J, with 7 bases between. The CDR3 sequence: CASSPTAYEQYF. CDR3 sequence (DNA): TGTGCCAGCAGCCCCACTGCCTACGAGCAGTACTTC.

This clonotype was seen just once. A read error may be the cause here, since a much bigger clone is one base away. The chain combines TRBV6-1 with TRBJ1-2; D gene unclear. CDR3 length: 14 residues. V was cut by 3 bases and J by 7 bases, with 15 bases left in between. In germline, CDR1 is MNHNS, CDR2 SASEGT. CDR3 in DNA: TGTGCCAGCAGTGAGTGTCGGACCCTCTTTGGCTACACCTTC. Translating it yields CASSECRTLFGYTF.

A note on this clonotype: Since the CDR3 does not end with the conserved phenylalanine or tryptophan, this likely comes from a read error. The chain has TRBV7-3 and TRBJ2-3, with D perhaps TRBD1 or TRBD2 (6 bases each). The germline V and J ends were trimmed by 1 base and 5 bases, with 13 bases remaining between them. There are 15 residues in the CDR3. Germline CDR1 reads SGHTA; CDR2 reads FQGTGA. This CDR3 reads CASSLKPGGVDTQYS. In DNA, the CDR3 is TGTGCCAGCAGCTTAAAGCCCGGGGGCGTAGATACGCAGTATTCT.

The chain has TRBV6-5 and TRBJ2-1; the D call may be TRBD1 or TRBD2 (5 bases each). The CDR3 sequence is 18 residues long. Germline CDR1 and CDR2: MNHEY and SVGAGI. With 0 bases removed from V and 0 bases from J, the gap between germline ends came to 15 bases. CDR3: CASSYSGTIVGSYNEQFF. The CDR3 DNA follows: TGTGCCAGCAGTTACTCCGGGACCATCGTGGGCTCCTACAATGAGCAGTTCTTC.

On this clonotype: A much larger clone lies one base from this, so it may be a read error. This rearrangement joins TRBV18 to TRBJ2-3; D remains ambiguous. CDR1 is KGHSH and CDR2 is LQKENI in the germline V gene. The CDR3 has 15 residues. The CDR3 is CASPPMQRYTDTQYF. The CDR3, as DNA: TGTGCCAGCCCACCAATGCAACGCTACACAGATACGCAGTATTTT.

V gene TRBV6-1 combines with J gene TRBJ2-1; a weak D match, TRBD1 (6 bases). CDR1 MNHNS and CDR2 SASEGT come from the germline V gene. V was cut by 10 bases and J by 0 bases, with 16 bases left in between. The CDR3 runs 15 residues. In DNA form, the CDR3 reads TGTGCCATTCTGGGGGCATACGACTCCTACAATGAGCAGTTCTTC. Protein product: CAILGAYDSYNEQFF.

This clonotype came up many times. This sequence joins TRBV9 and TRBJ1-1; tentatively, D is TRBD1 (5 bases). Trimming took 0 bases from V and 1 from J, leaving 7 bases between them. The CDR3 consists of 14 residues. CDR1 SGDLS and CDR2 YYNGEE come from the germline V gene. CDR3 sequence (DNA): TGTGCCAGCAGCGTAGGGGGACCGAACACTGAAGCTTTCTTT. Translating it yields CASSVGGPNTEAFF. The full variable domain, with the rest looked up from reference TRBV9 and TRBJ1-1, is DSGVTQTPKHLITATGQRVTLRCSPRSGDLSVYWYQQSLDQGLQFLIQYYNGEERAKGNILERFSAQQFPDLHSELNLSSLELGDSALYFCASSVGGPNTEAFFGQGTRLTVV.

This clonotype is medium-sized in the sample. The chain combines TRBV6-5 with TRBJ1-1, with 7 nucleotides matching TRBD1. Trimming removed 6 bases from V and 1 base from J; junction bases left unmatched: 8. Germline CDR1 MNHEY, CDR2 SVGAGI. The CDR3 is 15 amino acids. CDR3 DNA: TGTGCCAGCAGAGCCAGGGGACAGCAGAACACTGAAGCTTTCTTT. This encodes CASRARGQQNTEAFF.

The chain combines TRBV6-1 with TRBJ2-3, with 8 bases that match TRBD1. Germline CDR1 reads MNHNS; CDR2 reads SASEGT. Unmatched junction bases numbered 5, after V lost 6 bases and J lost 3 bases. The CDR3 extends over 14 amino acids. The CDR3: CASSDRGGTDTQYF. Written as DNA, the CDR3 is TGTGCCAGCAGCGACAGGGGTGGGACAGATACGCAGTATTTT.

On this clonotype: This CDR3 fails to terminate in the conserved phenylalanine or tryptophan, so it likely reflects a read error. No DNA is shown, since the ends of the CDR3 on it are uncertain; the CDR3 is the one TCRdb lists. The J gene is TRBJ2-1, the V gene TRBV3-1; the D call in the table, TRBD2, was not verified against the DNA. The CDR3 adds up to 13 amino acids, both ends counted. CDR1 is LGHDT and CDR2 is YNNKEL in the germline V gene (reference sequence). This CDR3 is CASSQLTSSERFL.

This clonotype was seen a few times. The chain joins TRBV5-1 to TRBJ1-6, with D possibly matching TRBD1 (6 bases). Germline assignment: CDR1 SGHRS and CDR2 YFSETQ. The CDR3 length is 16 residues. V was pared by 0 bases and J by 10 bases, with 17 bases between. In DNA form, the CDR3 reads TGCGCCAGCAGCTTGGTGGCAGGACAGACGGGATCACCCCTCCACTTT. Amino acids: CASSLVAGQTGSPLHF.

The table lists this clonotype with many counts. V is TRBV20-1 and J is TRBJ1-1, with 9 positions matching TRBD1. There are 15 residues in the CDR3. After removal of 5 bases from V and 5 bases from J, the junction contained 12 bases not matched to a gene. CDR1 and CDR2 (germline): DFQATT, SNEGSKA (reference sequence). CDR3 loop: CSAEAPQGARTEAFF. CDR3 in DNA: TGCAGTGCTGAGGCTCCACAGGGGGCGAGGACTGAAGCTTTCTTT.

This clonotype was picked up many times. This rearrangement joins TRBV5-1 to TRBJ2-7; D is perhaps TRBD1 or TRBD2 (5 bases each). Germline V gene data show CDR1 as SGHRS and CDR2 as YFSETQ. This CDR3 is built from 15 residues. V lost 0 bases, J lost 6 bases, and 16 bases lay in between. CDR3 region: CASSLEPGAVGEQYF. The CDR3 coding sequence is TGCGCCAGCAGCTTGGAACCCGGGGCTGTGGGCGAGCAGTACTTC.

The chain links TRBV4-1 to TRBJ2-6; 7 bases align to TRBD1. Germline values: CDR1 MGHRA, CDR2 YSYEKL. Trimming removed 4 bases from V and 4 bases from J; junction bases left unmatched: 10. This CDR3 is built from 17 residues. The CDR3 spells CASSPGQLLAGANVLTF. Written as DNA, the CDR3 is TGCGCCAGCAGCCCGGGACAGCTCCTGGCCGGGGCCAACGTCCTGACTTTC.

About this clonotype itself: Given a much more abundant clone one base away, this may be a read error. The genes are TRBV5-1 and TRBJ2-1; D may be TRBD2 (6 bases). Germline CDR1 and CDR2: SGHRS and YFSETQ. The V and J ends lost 2 bases and 9 bases respectively, with 12 bases between them. This CDR3 region has 13 residues. The CDR3 loop is CASSFLGSGEQFF. CDR3 nucleotide sequence: TGCGCCAGCAGCTTCCTCGGGAGTGGTGAGCAGTTCTTC.

This clonotype came up many times. V usage is TRBV20-1 and J usage is TRBJ2-7, with 7 bases fitting TRBD1. The trim removed 4 bases at V and 2 bases at J, leaving 11 bases unmatched. CDR3 length: 15 amino acids. The germline V gene has CDR1 DFQATT and CDR2 SNEGSKA (reference sequence). CDR3 region: CSAIEPRDSPYEQYF. CDR3 nucleotides: TGCAGTGCTATAGAACCTCGGGACAGTCCCTACGAGCAGTACTTC.

The chain combines TRBV29-1 with TRBJ1-1; maybe TRBD1 (6 bases). The CDR3 has 15 residues. V was cut by 6 bases and J by 4 bases, with 21 bases left in between. From germline, CDR1 is SQVTM and CDR2 ANQGSEA. The CDR3 nucleotides are TGCAGCGTACCTTCCAGGGCTATCAGGGGCACTGAAGCTTTCTTT. This translates into CSVPSRAIRGTEAFF.

This chain links TRBV6-5 with TRBJ2-3; 7 bases agree with TRBD1. Trimming at V came to 6 bases and at J to 2 bases, leaving 8 bases not matched to a gene. Germline CDR1 reads MNHEY; CDR2 reads SVGAGI. This CDR3 region has 15 residues. The CDR3 sequence is CASRTQGSNTDTQYF. CDR3 in DNA: TGTGCCAGCAGGACACAGGGGTCTAACACAGATACGCAGTATTTT.

The rearrangement uses TRBV5-1 and TRBJ2-1, with 9 positions matching TRBD2. After removal of 0 bases from V and 4 bases from J, the junction contained 8 bases not matched to a gene. From germline, CDR1 is SGHRS and CDR2 YFSETQ. The CDR3 is 17 residues long. CDR3 coding DNA: TGCGCCAGCAGCTTGGGAGGTGCTAGCGGGAAATACAATGAGCAGTTCTTC. This sequence encodes CASSLGGASGKYNEQFF.

The chain combines TRBV6-5 with TRBJ2-1; the D call may be TRBD1 or TRBD2 (6 bases each). The CDR3 length is 13 residues. Germline V lookup: CDR1 MNHEY, CDR2 SVGAGI. The V end was cut by 8 bases, the J end by 8 bases, with 16 bases between. The CDR3 spells CASCGTNSDEQFF. DNA for the CDR3: TGTGCCAGCTGCGGGACAAATTCGGATGAGCAGTTCTTC.

This clonotype has just a few counts. V and J are TRBV6-1 and TRBJ2-1; 7 positions agree with TRBD1. Germline V gene lookup returns CDR1 MNHNS and CDR2 SASEGT. This CDR3 region has 14 residues. With V trimmed by 3 bases and J by 9 bases, 8 bases remained unmatched. CDR3 sequence: CASSERTGAAEQFF. The CDR3 region has the DNA TGTGCCAGCAGTGAGCGAACAGGGGCGGCTGAGCAGTTCTTC.

This clonotype was observed many times. The rearrangement uses TRBV7-9 and TRBJ2-5; tentatively, D is TRBD1 or TRBD2 (5 bases each). The CDR3 is made up of 14 amino acids. The V end lost 1 base, the J end lost 5 bases, and 11 bases lay between the germline ends. Germline values: CDR1 SEHNR, CDR2 FQNEAQ (reference sequence). The CDR3 protein is CASSLVTGRETQYF. CDR3 sequence (DNA): TGTGCCAGCAGCTTAGTGACGGGACGGGAGACCCAGTACTTC.

The chain recombines TRBV4-1 with TRBJ1-2, with D possibly being TRBD1 (5 bases). The CDR3 spans 16 residues. Trimming left V 3 bases short and J 0 bases short, with 14 bases between. The germline V gene encodes CDR1 MGHRA and CDR2 YSYEKL. The CDR3 bases are TGCGCCAGCAGCCAGACTTGGGGCTTCGCTAACTATGGCTACACCTTC. Translation gives CASSQTWGFANYGYTF.

The chain employs TRBV14 and TRBJ1-1; D unresolved. The V gene lost 0 bases and the J gene lost 11 bases, with 13 bases spanning the gap. The CDR3 runs 13 residues. Germline-derived CDR1 and CDR2 are SGHDN and FVKESK. The CDR3 reads CASSQEMAGEAFF. In DNA, the CDR3 is TGTGCCAGCAGCCAAGAAATGGCAGGTGAGGCTTTCTTT.

This sequence joins TRBV24-1 and TRBJ2-6, with D hard to call. CDR3 length equals 16 residues. V was pared by 5 bases and J by 0 bases, with 10 bases between. Looked up from germline, CDR1 is KGHDR and CDR2 is SFDVKD. DNA for the CDR3: TGTGCCACCAGTGCTCTCGGCAGCTCTGGGGCCAACGTCCTGACTTTC. It codes for CATSALGSSGANVLTF.

In this sample, this clonotype turned up a few times. The CDR3 region is CASSLAPSEQFF. Written as DNA, the CDR3 is TGTGCCAGCAGCTTAGCGCCAAGCGAGCAGTTCTTC. The rearrangement uses TRBV11-2 and TRBJ2-1; D remains unclear. Trimming stripped 1 base from V and 10 bases from J, with 8 bases between. This CDR3 is 12 amino acids long. Germline V gene data show CDR1 as SGHAT and CDR2 as FQNNGV.